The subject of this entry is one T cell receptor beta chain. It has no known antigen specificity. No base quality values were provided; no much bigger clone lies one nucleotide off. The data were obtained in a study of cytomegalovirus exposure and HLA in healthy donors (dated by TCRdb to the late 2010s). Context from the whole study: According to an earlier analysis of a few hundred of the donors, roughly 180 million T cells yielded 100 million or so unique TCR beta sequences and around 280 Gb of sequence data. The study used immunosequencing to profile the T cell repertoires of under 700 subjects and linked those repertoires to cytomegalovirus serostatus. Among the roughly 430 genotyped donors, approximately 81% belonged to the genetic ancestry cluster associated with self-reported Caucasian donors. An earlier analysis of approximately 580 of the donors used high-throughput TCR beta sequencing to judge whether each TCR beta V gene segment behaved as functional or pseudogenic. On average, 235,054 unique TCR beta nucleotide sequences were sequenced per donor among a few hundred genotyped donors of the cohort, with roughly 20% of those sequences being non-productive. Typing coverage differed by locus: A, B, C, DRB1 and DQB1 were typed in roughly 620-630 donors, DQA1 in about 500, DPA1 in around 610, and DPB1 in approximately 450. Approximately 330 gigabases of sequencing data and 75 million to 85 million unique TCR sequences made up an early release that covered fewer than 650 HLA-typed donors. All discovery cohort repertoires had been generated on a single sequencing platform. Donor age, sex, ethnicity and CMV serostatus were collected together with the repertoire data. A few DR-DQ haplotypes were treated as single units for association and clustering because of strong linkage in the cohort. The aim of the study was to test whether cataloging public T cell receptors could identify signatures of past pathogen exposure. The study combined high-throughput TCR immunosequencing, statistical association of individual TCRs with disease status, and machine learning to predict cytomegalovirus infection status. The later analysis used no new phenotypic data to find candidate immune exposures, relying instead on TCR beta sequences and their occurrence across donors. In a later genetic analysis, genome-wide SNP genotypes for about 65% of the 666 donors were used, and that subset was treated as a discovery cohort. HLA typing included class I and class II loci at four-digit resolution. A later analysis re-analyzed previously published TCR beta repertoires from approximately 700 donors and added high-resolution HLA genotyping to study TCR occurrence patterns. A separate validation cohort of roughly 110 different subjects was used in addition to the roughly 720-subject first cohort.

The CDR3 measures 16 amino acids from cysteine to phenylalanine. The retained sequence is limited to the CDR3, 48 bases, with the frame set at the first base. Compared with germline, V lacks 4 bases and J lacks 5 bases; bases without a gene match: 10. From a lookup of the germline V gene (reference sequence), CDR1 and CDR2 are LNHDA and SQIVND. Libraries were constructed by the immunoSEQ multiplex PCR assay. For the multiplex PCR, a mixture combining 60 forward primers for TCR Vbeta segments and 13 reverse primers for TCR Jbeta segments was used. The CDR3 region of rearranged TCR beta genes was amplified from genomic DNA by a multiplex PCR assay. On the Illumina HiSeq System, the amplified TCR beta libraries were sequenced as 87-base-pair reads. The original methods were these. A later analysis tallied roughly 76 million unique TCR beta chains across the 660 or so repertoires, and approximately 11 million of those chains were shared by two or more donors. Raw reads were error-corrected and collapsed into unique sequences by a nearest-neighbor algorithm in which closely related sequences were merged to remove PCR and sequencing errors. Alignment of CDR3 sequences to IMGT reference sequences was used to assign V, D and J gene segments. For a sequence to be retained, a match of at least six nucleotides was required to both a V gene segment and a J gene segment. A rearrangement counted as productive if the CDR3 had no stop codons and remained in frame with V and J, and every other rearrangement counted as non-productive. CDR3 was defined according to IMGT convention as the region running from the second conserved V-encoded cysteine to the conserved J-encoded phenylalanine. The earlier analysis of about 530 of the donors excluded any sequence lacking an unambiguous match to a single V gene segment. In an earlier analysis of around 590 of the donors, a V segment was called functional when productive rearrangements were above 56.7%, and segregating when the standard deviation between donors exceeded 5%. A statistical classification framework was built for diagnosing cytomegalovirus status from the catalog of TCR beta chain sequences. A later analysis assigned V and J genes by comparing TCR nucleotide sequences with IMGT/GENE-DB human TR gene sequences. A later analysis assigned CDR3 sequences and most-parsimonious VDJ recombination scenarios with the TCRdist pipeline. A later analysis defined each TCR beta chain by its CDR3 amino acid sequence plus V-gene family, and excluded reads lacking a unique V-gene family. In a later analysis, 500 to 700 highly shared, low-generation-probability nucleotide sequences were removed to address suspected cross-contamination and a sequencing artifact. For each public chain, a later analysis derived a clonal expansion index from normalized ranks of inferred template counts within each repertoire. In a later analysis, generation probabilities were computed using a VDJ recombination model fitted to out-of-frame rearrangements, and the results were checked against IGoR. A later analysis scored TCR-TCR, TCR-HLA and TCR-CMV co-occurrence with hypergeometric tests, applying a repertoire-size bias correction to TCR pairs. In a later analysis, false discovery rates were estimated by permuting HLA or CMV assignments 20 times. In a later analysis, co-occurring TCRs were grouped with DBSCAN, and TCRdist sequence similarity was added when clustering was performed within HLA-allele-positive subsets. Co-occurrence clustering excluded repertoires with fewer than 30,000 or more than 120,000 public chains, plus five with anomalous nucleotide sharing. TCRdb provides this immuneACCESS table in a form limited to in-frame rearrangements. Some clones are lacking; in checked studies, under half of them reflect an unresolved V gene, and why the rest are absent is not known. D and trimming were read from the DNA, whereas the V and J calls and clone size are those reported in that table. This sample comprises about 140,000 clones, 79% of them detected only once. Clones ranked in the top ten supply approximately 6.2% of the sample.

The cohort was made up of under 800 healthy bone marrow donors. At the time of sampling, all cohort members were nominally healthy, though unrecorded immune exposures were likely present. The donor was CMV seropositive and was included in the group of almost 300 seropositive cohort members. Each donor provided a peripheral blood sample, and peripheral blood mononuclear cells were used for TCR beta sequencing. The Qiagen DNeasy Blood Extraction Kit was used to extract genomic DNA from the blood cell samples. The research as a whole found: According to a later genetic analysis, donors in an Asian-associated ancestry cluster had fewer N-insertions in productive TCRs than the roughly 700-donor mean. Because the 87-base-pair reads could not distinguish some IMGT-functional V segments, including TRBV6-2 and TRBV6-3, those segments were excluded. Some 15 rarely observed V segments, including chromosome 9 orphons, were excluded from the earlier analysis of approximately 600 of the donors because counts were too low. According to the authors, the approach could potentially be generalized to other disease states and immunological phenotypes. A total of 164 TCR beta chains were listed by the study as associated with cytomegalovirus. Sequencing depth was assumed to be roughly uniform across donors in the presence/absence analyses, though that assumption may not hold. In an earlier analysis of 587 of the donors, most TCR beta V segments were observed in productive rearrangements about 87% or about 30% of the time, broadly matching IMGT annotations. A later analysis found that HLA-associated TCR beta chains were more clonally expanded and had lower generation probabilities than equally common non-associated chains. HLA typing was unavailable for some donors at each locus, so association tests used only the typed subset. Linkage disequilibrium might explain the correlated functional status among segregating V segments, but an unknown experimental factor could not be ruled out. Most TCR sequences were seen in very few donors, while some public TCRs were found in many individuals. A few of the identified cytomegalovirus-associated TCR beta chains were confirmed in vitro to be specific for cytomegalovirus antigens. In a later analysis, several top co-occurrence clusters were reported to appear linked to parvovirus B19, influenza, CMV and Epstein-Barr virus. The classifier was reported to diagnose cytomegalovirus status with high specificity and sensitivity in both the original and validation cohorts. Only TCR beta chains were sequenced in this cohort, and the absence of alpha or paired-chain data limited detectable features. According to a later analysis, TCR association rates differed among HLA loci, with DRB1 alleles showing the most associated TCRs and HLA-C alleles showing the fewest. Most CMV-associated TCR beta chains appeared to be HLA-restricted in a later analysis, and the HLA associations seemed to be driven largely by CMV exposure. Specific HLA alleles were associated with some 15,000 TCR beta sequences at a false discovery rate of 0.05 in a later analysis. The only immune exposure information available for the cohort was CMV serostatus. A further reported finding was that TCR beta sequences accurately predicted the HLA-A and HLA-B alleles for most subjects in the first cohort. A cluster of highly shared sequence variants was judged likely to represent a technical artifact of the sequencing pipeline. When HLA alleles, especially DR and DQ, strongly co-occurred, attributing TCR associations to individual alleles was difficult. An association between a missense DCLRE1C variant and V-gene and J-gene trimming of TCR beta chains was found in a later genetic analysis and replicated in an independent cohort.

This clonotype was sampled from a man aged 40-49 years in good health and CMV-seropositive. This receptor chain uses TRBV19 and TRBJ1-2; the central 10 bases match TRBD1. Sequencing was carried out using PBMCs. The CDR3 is CASSTRQGAAHYGYTF. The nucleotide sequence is TGTGCCAGTAGTACGAGACAGGGGGCGGCGCATTATGGCTACACCTTC.